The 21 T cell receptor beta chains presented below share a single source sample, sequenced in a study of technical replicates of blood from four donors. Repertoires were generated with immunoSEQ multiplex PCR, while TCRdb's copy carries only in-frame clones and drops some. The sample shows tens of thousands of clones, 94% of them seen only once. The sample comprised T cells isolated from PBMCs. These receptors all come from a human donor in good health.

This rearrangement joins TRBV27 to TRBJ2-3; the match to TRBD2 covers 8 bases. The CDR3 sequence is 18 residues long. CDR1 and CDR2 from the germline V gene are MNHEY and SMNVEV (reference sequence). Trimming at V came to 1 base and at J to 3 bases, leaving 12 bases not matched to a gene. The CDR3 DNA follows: TGTGCCAGCAGTTTATACGTCCTGACTAGCGATCGAACAGATACGCAGTATTTT. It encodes CASSLYVLTSDRTDTQYF.

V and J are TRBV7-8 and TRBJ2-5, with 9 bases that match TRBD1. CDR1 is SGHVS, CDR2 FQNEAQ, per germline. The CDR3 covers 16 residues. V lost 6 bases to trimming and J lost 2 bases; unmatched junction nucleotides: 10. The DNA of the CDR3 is TGTGCCAGCAGTCCTACGTGGGGACAGGGACAAGAGACCCAGTACTTC. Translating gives CASSPTWGQGQETQYF.

CDR3: CASSQDRPGQGLMNEQFF. The CDR3 DNA is TGCGCCAGCAGCCAAGATCGACCGGGACAGGGTTTAATGAATGAGCAGTTCTTC. This chain joins TRBV4-1 and TRBJ2-1; 9 positions agree with TRBD1. Germline trimming cut 0 bases from V and 7 bases from J; bases unmatched to any gene: 13. The CDR3 runs 18 residues. The germline CDR1 and CDR2 sequences are MGHRA and YSYEKL.

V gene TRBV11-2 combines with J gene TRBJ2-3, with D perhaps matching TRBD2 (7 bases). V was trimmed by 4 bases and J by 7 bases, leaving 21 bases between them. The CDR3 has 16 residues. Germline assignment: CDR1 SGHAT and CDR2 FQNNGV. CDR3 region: CASSSPRGRAAYTQYF. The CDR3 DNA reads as TGTGCCAGCAGCTCTCCTAGGGGGAGGGCCGCCTATACGCAGTATTTT.

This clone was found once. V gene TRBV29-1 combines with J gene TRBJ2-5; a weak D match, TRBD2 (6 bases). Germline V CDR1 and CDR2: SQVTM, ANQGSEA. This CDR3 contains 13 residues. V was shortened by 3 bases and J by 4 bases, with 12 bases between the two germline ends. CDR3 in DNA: TGCAGCGTTGAGGTGGGAGGACGAGAGACCCAGTACTTC. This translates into CSVEVGGRETQYF.

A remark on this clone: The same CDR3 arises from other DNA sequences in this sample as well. The CDR3 is CASSTGTSGYEQYF. CDR3 bases: TGTGCCAGTAGTACTGGGACTAGCGGCTACGAGCAGTACTTC. The J gene is TRBJ2-7, the V gene TRBV19; 11 positions agree with TRBD2. The germline CDR1 and CDR2 sequences are LNHDA and SQIVND (reference sequence). The V segment lost 4 bases and the J segment 3 bases; nucleotides outside the gene matches: 2. The CDR3 covers 14 residues.

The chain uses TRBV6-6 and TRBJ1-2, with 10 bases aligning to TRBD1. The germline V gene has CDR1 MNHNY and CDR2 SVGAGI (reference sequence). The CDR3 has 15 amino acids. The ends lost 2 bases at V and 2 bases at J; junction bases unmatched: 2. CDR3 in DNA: TGTGCCAGCAGTTACCTGGGACAGGGGAACTATGGCTACACCTTC. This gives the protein CASSYLGQGNYGYTF.

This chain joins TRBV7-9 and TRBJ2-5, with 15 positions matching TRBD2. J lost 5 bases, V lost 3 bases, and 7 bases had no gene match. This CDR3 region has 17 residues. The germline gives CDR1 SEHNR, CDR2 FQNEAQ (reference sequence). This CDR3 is CASSLRTSGRALETQYF. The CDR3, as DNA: TGTGCCAGCAGCTTGAGGACTAGCGGGAGGGCCCTTGAGACCCAGTACTTC.

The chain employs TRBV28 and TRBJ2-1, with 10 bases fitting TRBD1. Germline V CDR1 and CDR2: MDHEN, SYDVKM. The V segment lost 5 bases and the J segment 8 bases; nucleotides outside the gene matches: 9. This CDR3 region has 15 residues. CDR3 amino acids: CASSPPGQGSYEQFF. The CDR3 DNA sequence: TGTGCCAGCAGTCCGCCGGGACAGGGGAGTTATGAGCAGTTCTTC.

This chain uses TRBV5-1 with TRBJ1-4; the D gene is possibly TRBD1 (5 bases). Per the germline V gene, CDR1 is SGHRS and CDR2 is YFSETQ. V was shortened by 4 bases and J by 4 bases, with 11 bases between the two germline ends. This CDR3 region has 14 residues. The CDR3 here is CASSLVRGNEKLFF. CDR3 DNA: TGCGCCAGCAGCCTCGTTAGGGGTAATGAAAAACTGTTTTTT. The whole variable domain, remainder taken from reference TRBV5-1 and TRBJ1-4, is KAGVTQTPRYLIKTRGQQVTLSCSPISGHRSVSWYQQTPGQGLQFLFEYFSETQRNKGNFPGRFSGRQFSNSRSEMNVSTLELGDSALYLCASSLVRGNEKLFFGSGTQLSVL.

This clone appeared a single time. CDR3 loop: CASSQEGSTRGYEQYF. CDR3 coding DNA: TGCGCCAGCAGCCAAGAAGGCTCCACCCGGGGCTACGAGCAGTACTTC. V usage is TRBV4-1 and J usage is TRBJ2-7; D might be TRBD2 (5 bases). The CDR3 is 16 amino acids. The germline V and J ends were trimmed by 0 bases and 3 bases, with 15 bases remaining between them. Germline V gene lookup returns CDR1 MGHRA and CDR2 YSYEKL.

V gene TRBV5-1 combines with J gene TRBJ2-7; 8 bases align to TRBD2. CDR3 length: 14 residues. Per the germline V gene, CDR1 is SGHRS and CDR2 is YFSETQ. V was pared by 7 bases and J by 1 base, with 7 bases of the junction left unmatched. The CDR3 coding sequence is TGCGCCAGCGCGGGCGGGACTAGATCCTACGAGCAGTACTTC. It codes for CASAGGTRSYEQYF. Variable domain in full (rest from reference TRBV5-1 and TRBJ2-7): KAGVTQTPRYLIKTRGQQVTLSCSPISGHRSVSWYQQTPGQGLQFLFEYFSETQRNKGNFPGRFSGRQFSNSRSEMNVSTLELGDSALYLCASAGGTRSYEQYFGPGTRLTVT.

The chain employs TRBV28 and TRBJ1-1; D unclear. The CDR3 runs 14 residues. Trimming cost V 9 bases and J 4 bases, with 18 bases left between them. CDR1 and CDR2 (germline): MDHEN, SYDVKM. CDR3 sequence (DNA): TGTGCCAGTGTCCCCCACGGTTGGTCCACTGAAGCTTTCTTT. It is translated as CASVPHGWSTEAFF.

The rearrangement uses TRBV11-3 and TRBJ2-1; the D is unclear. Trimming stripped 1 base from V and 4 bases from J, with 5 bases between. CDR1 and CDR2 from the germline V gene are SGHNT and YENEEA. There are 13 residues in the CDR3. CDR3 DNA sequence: TGTGCCAGCAGCTTAGCTTATTACAATGAGCAGTTCTTC. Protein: CASSLAYYNEQFF.

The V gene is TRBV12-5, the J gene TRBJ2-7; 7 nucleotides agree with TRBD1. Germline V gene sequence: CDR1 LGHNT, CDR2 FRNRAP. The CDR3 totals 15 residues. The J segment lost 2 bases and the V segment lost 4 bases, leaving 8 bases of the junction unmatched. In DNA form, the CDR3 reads TGTGCTAGTGGTTCAACATACAGGGGACCCTACGAGCAGTACTTC. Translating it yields CASGSTYRGPYEQYF. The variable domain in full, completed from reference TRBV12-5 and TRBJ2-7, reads DARVTQTPRHKVTEMGQEVTMRCQPILGHNTVFWYRQTMMQGLELLAYFRNRAPLDDSGMPKDRFSAEMPDATLATLKIQPSEPRDSAVYFCASGSTYRGPYEQYFGPGTRLTVT.

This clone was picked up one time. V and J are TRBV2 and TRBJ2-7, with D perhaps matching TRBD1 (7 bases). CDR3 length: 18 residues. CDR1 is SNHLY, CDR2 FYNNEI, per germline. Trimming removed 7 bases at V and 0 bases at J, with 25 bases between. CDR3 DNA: TGTGCCAGCACAAAGATCCCCTCCGGAGGGACAGTCTCCTACGAGCAGTACTTC. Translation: CASTKIPSGGTVSYEQYF.

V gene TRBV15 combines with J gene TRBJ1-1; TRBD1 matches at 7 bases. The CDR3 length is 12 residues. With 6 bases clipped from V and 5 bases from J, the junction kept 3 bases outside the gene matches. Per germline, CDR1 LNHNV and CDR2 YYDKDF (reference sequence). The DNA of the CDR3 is TGTGCCACCAGAACAGGGGAAACTGAAGCTTTCTTT. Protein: CATRTGETEAFF.

The CDR3 nucleotides are TGTGCCAGCAGCTTAACGTCAGGGGATACGCAGTATTTT. Translating gives CASSLTSGDTQYF. V usage is TRBV7-3 and J usage is TRBJ2-3, with D possibly matching TRBD1 (5 bases). In germline, CDR1 is SGHTA, CDR2 FQGTGA. The germline V and J ends were trimmed by 0 bases and 6 bases, with 7 bases remaining between them. The CDR3 loop spans 13 amino acids.

CDR3 sequence: CAIPEQDRLMNTEAFF. The CDR3 coding sequence is TGTGCCATCCCTGAGCAGGACAGACTCATGAACACTGAAGCTTTCTTT. This chain uses TRBV2 with TRBJ1-1; D possibly corresponds to TRBD1 (6 bases). CDR3 length: 16 residues. Deletions cut 10 bases from V and 0 bases from J, with 21 bases between. Per germline, CDR1 SNHLY and CDR2 FYNNEI. Combining the CDR3 with reference TRBV2 and TRBJ1-1 gives the whole variable domain EPEVTQTPSHQVTQMGQEVILRCVPISNHLYFYWYRQILGQKVEFLVSFYNNEISEKSEIFDDQFSVERPDGSNFTLKIRSTKLEDSAMYFCAIPEQDRLMNTEAFFGQGTRLTVV.

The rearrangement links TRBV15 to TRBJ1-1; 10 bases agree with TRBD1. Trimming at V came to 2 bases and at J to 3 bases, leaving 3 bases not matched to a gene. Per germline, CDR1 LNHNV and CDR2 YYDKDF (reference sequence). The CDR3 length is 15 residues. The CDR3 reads CATSRMTGGYTEAFF. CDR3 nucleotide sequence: TGTGCCACCAGCAGAATGACAGGGGGCTACACTGAAGCTTTCTTT.

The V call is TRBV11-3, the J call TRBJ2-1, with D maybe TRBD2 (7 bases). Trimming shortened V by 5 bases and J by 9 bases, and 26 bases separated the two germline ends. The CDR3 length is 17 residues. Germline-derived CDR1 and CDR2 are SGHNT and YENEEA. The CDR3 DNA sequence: TGTGCCAGCAGCCACCTAAAAAGGGGGGGAGCCCCCACTGAGCAGTTCTTC. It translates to CASSHLKRGGAPTEQFF.